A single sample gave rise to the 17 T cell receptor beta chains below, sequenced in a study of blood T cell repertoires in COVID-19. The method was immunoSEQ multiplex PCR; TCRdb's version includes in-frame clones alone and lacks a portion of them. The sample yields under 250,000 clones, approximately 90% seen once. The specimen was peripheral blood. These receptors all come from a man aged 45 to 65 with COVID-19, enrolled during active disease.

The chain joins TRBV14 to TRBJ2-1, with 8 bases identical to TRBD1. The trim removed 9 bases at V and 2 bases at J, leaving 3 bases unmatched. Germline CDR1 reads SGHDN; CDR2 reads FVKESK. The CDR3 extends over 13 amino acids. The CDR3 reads CASSTGAYNEQFF. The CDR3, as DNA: TGTGCCAGTTCGACAGGGGCCTACAATGAGCAGTTCTTC. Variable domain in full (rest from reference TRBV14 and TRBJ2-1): EAGVTQFPSHSVIEKGQTVTLRCDPISGHDNLYWYRRVMGKEIKFLLHFVKESKQDESGMPNNRFLAERTGGTYSTLKVQPAELEDSGVYFCASSTGAYNEQFFGPGTRLTVL.

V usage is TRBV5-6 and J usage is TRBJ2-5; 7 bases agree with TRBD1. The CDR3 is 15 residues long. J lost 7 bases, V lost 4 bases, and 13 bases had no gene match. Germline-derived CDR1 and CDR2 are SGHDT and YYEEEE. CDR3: CASSQRTGYTGTQYF. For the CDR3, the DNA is TGTGCCAGCAGCCAAAGGACAGGATACACGGGGACCCAGTACTTC.

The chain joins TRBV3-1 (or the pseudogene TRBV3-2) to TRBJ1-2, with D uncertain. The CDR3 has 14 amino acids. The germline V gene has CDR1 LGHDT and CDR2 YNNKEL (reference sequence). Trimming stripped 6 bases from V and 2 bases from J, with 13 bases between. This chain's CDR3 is CASSRAGANYGYTF. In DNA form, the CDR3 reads TGTGCCAGCAGTCGTGCGGGAGCCAACTATGGCTACACCTTC.

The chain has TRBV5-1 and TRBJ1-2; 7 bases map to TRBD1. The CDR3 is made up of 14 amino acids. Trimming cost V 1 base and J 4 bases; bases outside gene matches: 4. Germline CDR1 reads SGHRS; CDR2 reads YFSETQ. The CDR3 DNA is TGCGCCAGCAGCTTGTGGGGACAGTCCTATGGCTACACCTTC. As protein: CASSLWGQSYGYTF. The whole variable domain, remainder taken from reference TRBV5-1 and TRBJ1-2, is KAGVTQTPRYLIKTRGQQVTLSCSPISGHRSVSWYQQTPGQGLQFLFEYFSETQRNKGNFPGRFSGRQFSNSRSEMNVSTLELGDSALYLCASSLWGQSYGYTFGSGTRLTVV.

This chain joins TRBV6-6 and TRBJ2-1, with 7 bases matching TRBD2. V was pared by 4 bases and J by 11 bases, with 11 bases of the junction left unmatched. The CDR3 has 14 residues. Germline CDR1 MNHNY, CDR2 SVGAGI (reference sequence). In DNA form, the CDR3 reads TGTGCCAGCAGTTCCCCGTCCAGCGGGACGAAGCAGTTCTTC. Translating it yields CASSSPSSGTKQFF.

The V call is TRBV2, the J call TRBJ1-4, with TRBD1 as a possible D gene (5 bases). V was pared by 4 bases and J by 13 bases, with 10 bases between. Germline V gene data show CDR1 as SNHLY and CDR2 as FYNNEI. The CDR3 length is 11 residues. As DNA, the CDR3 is TGTGCCAGCAGTGGACAGTCGGTACTGTTTTTT. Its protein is CASSGQSVLFF. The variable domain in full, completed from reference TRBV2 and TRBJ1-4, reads EPEVTQTPSHQVTQMGQEVILRCVPISNHLYFYWYRQILGQKVEFLVSFYNNEISEKSEIFDDQFSVERPDGSNFTLKIRSTKLEDSAMYFCASSGQSVLFFGSGTQLSVL.

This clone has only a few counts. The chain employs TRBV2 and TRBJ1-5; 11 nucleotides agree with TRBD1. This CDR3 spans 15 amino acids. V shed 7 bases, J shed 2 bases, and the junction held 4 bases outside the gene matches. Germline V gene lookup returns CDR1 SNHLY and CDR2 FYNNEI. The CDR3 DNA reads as TGTGCCAGCACCGGACAGGGGGCTGGCAATCAGCCCCAGCATTTT. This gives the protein CASTGQGAGNQPQHF.

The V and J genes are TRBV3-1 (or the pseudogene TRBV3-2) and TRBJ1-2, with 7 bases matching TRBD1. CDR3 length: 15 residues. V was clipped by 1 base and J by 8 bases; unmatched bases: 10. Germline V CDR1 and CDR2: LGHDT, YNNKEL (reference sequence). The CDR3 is CASSQGGWQGGGYTF. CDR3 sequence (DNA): TGTGCCAGCAGCCAAGGTGGATGGCAGGGGGGCGGCTACACCTTC.

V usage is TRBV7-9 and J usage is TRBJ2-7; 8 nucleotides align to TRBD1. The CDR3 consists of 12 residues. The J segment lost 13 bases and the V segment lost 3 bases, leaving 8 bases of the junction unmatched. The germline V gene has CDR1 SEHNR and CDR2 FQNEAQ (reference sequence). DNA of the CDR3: TGTGCCAGCAGCTTGACAGGGGACCTTCGCTACTTC. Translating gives CASSLTGDLRYF.

The DNA of the CDR3 is TGCGCCAGCAGCCAAGATTTAGGGGCATGGACTGAAGCTTTCTTT. Translating it yields CASSQDLGAWTEAFF. V is TRBV4-1 and J is TRBJ1-1, with D possibly TRBD1 on 5 matching bases. The CDR3 is 15 residues long. V lost 0 bases, J lost 5 bases, and 13 bases lay in between. Germline CDR1 and CDR2: MGHRA and YSYEKL.

CDR3 sequence reads: CAWSEPSLDQYF. As DNA, the CDR3 is TGTGCCTGGAGTGAGCCTAGCCTCGATCAGTACTTC. The V and J genes are TRBV30 and TRBJ2-7; tentative D call: TRBD2 (5 bases). Germline CDR1 and CDR2: GTSNPN and SVGIG (reference sequence). V lost 1 base and J 10 bases, leaving 14 bases between the germline ends. The CDR3 spans 12 residues.

This CDR3 is CASSEYNGGAQHF. CDR3 sequence (DNA): TGTGCCAGCAGTGAATACAACGGGGGGGCCCAGCATTTT. This chain joins TRBV6-1 and TRBJ1-5; weak D call: TRBD1 (5 bases). The CDR3 has 13 amino acids. Germline V CDR1 and CDR2: MNHNS, SASEGT. V was clipped by 2 bases and J by 11 bases, with 13 bases between them.

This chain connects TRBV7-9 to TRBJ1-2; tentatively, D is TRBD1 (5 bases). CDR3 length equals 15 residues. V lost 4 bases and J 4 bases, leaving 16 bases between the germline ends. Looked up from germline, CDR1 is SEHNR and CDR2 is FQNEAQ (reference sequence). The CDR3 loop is CASSSPRGLFYGYTF. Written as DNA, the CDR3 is TGTGCCAGCAGCTCACCAAGGGGTCTCTTCTATGGCTACACCTTC.

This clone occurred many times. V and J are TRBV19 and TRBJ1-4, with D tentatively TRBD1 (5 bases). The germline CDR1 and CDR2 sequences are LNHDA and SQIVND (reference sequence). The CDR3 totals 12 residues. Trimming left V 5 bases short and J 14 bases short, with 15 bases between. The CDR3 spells CASSPDSLGLFF. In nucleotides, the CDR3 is TGTGCCAGTAGTCCAGACAGCCTAGGGCTGTTTTTT. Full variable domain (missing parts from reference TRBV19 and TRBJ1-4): DGGITQSPKYLFRKEGQNVTLSCEQNLNHDAMYWYRQDPGQGLRLIYYSQIVNDFQKGDIAEGYSVSREKKESFPLTVTSAQKNPTAFYLCASSPDSLGLFFGSGTQLSVL.

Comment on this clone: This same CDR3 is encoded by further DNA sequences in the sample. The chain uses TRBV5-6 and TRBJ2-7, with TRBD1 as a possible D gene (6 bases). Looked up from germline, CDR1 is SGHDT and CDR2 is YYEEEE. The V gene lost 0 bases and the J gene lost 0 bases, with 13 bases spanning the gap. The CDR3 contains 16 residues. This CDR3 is CASSLEGVRRSYEQYF. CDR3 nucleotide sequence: TGTGCCAGCAGCTTGGAGGGGGTCCGGCGCTCCTACGAGCAGTACTTC.

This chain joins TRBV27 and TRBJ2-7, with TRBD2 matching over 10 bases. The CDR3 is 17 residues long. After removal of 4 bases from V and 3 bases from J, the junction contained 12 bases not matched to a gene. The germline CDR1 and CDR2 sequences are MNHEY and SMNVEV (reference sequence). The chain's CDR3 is CASSSLKLAGLNYEQYF. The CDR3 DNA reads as TGTGCCAGCAGTTCTTTAAAACTAGCGGGACTGAACTACGAGCAGTACTTC.

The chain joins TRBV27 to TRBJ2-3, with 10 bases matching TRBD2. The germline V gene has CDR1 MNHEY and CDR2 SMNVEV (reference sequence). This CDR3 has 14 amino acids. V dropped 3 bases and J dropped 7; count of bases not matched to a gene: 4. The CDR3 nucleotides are TGTGCCAGCAGTTTTACTAGCGGGACTAATACGCAGTATTTT. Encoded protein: CASSFTSGTNTQYF.